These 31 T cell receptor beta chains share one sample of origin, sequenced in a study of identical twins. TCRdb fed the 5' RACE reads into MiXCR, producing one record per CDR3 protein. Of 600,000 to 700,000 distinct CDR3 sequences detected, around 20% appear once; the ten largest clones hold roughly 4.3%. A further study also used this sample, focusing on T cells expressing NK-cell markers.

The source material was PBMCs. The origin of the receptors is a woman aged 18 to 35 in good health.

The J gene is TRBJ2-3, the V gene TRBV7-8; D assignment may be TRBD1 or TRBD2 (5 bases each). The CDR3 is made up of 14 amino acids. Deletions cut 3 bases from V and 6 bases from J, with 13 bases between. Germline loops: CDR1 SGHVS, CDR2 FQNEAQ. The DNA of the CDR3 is TGTGCCAGCAGCTTTTCTGGGACGCCGGATACGCAGTATTTT. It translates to CASSFSGTPDTQYF.

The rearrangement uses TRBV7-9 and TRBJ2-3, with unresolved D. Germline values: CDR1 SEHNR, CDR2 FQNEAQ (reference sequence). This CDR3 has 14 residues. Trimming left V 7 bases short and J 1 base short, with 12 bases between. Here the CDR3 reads CASILSGGTDTQYF. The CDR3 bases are TGTGCCAGCATCCTAAGTGGGGGCACAGATACGCAGTATTTT.

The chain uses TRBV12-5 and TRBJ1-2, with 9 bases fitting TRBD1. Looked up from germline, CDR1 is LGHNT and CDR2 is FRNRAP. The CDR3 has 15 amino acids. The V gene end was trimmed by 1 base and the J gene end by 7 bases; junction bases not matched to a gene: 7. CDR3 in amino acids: CASGLEQGAPGGYTF. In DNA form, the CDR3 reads TGTGCTAGTGGTTTGGAACAGGGGGCCCCAGGTGGCTACACCTTC. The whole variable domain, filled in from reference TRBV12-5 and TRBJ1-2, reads DARVTQTPRHKVTEMGQEVTMRCQPILGHNTVFWYRQTMMQGLELLAYFRNRAPLDDSGMPKDRFSAEMPDATLATLKIQPSEPRDSAVYFCASGLEQGAPGGYTFGSGTRLTVV.

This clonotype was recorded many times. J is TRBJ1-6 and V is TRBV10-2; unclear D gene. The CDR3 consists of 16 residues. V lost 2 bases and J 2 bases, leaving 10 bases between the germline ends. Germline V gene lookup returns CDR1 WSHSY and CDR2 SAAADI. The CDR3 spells CASSEGDFTYNSPLHF. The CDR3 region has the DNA TGCGCCAGCAGTGAGGGAGATTTCACCTATAATTCACCCCTCCACTTT.

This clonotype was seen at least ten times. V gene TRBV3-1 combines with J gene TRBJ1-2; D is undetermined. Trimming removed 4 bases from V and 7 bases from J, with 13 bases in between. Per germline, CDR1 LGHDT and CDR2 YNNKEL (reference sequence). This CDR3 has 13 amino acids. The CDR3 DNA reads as TGTGCCAGCAGCCGGGAAGCTATCGGTGGCTACACCTTC. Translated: CASSREAIGGYTF. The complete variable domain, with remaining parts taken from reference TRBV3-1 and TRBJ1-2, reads DTAVSQTPKYLVTQMGNDKSIKCEQNLGHDTMYWYKQDSKKFLKIMFSYNNKELIINETVPNRFSPKSPDKAHLNLHINSLELGDSAVYFCASSREAIGGYTFGSGTRLTVV.

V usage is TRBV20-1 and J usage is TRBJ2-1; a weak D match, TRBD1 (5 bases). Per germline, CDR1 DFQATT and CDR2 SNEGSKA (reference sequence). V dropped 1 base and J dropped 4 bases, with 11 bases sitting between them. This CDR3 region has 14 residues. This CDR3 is CSARVLGPYNEQFF. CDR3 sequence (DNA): TGCAGTGCTAGAGTACTGGGGCCGTACAATGAGCAGTTCTTC.

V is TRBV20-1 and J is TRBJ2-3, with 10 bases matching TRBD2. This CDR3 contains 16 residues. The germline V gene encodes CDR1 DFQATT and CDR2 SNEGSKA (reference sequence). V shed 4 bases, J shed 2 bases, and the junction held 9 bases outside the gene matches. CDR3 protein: CSATTVSGGTTDTQYF. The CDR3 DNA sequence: TGCAGTGCTACAACCGTTAGCGGGGGGACCACAGATACGCAGTATTTT.

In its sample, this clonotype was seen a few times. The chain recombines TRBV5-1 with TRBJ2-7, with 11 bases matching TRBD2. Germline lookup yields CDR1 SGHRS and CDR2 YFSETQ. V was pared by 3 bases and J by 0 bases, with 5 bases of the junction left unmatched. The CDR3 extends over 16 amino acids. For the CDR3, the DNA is TGCGCCAGCAGCTATACTAGCGGGGGTTACTCCTACGAGCAGTACTTC. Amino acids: CASSYTSGGYSYEQYF.

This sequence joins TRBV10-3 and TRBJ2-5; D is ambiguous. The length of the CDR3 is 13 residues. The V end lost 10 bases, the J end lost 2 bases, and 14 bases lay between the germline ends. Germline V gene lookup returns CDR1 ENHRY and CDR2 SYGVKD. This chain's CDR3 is CATREEGQETQYF. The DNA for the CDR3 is TGTGCCACAAGGGAAGAAGGACAAGAGACCCAGTACTTC.

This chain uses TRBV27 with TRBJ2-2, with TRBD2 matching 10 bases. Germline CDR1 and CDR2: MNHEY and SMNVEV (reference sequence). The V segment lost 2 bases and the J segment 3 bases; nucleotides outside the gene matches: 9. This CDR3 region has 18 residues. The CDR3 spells CASSLRPSGSKDTGELFF. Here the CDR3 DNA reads TGTGCCAGCAGTTTACGCCCTAGCGGGAGTAAGGACACCGGGGAGCTGTTTTTT.

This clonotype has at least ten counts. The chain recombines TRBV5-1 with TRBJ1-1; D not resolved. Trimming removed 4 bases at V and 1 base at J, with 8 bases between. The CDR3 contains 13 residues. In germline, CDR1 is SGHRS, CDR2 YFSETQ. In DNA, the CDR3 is TGCGCCAGCAGCGGCGCAGGGAACACTGAAGCTTTCTTT. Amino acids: CASSGAGNTEAFF.

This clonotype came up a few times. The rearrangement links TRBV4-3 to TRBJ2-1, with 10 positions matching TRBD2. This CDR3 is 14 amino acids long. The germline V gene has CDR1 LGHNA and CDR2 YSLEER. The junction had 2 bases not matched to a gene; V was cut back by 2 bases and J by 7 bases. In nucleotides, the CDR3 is TGCGCCAGCAGCCAATCGGGACTAGCGAATGAGCAGTTCTTC. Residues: CASSQSGLANEQFF.

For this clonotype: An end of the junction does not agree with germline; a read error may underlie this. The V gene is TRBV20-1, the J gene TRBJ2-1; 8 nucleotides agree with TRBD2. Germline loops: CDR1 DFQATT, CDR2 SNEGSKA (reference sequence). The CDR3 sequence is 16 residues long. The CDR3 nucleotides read TGCTGTGCTAGATGGTTCGGCGGGGGGACGCACAATGAGCAGTTCTTC. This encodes CCARWFGGGTHNEQFF.

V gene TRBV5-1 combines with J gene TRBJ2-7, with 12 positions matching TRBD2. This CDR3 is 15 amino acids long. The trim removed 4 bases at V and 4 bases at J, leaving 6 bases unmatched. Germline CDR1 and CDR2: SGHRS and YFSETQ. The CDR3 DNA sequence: TGCGCCAGCAGCCCTAGCGGGGGGGCCCAGTACGAGCAGTACTTC. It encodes CASSPSGGAQYEQYF.

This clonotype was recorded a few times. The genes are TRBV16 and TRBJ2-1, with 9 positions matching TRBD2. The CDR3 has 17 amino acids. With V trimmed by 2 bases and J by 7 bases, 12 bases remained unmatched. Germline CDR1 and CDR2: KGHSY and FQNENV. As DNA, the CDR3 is TGTGCCAGCAGCCAAGGAAGGGTAGCGGGAGTATGGAATGAGCAGTTCTTC. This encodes CASSQGRVAGVWNEQFF.

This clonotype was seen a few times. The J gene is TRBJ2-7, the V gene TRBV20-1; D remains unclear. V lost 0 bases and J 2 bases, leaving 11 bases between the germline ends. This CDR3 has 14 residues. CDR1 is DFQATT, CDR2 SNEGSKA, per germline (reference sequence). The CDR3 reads CSAREGTSTYEQYF. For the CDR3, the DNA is TGCAGTGCTAGAGAAGGCACAAGTACCTACGAGCAGTACTTC.

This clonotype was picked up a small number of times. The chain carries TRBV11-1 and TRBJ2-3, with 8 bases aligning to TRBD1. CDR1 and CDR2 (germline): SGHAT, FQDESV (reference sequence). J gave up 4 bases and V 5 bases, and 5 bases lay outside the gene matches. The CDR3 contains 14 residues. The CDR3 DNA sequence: TGTGCCAGCAGCCCGGACAGGGCCCCAGATACGCAGTATTTT. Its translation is CASSPDRAPDTQYF.

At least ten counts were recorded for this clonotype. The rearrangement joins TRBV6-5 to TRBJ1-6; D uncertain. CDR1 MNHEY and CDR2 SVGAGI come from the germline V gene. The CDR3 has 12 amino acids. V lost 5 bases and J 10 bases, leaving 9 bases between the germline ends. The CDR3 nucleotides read TGTGCCAGCAGTCAGGCCAGGTCACCCCTCCACTTT. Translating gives CASSQARSPLHF.

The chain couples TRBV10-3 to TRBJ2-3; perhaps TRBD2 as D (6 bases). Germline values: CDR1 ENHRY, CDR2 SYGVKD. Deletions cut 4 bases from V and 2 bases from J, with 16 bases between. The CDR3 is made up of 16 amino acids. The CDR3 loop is CAISGIGVAVTDTQYF. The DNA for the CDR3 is TGTGCCATCAGTGGAATCGGCGTAGCGGTCACAGATACGCAGTATTTT.

CDR3 bases: TGCGCCAGCAGCTTGCCAGGGACGGATGAAGCTTTCTTT. Translation gives CASSLPGTDEAFF. This chain links TRBV5-1 with TRBJ1-1; a possible D gene is TRBD1 (5 bases). CDR1 and CDR2 from the germline V gene are SGHRS and YFSETQ. Trimming took 1 base from V and 7 from J, leaving 11 bases between them. This CDR3 is 13 amino acids long.

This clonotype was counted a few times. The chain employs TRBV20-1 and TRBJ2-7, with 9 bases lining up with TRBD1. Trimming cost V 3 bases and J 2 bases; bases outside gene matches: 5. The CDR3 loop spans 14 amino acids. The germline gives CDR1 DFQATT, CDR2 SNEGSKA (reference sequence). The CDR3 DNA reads TGCAGTGCTAGGCGGGACAGGGCTCCCTACGAGCAGTACTTC. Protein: CSARRDRAPYEQYF.

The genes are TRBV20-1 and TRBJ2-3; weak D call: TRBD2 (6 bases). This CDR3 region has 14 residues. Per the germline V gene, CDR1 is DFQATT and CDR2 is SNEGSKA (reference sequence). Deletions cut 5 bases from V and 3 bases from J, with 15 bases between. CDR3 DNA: TGCAGTGCTGGGGCCCGGGCGGGGACAGATACGCAGTATTTT. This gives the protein CSAGARAGTDTQYF.

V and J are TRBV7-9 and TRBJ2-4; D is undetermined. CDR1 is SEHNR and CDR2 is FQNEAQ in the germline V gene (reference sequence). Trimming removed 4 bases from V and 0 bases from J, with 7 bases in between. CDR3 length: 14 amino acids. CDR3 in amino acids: CASSYDIAKNIQYF. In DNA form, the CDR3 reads TGTGCCAGCAGCTATGACATAGCCAAAAACATTCAGTACTTC.

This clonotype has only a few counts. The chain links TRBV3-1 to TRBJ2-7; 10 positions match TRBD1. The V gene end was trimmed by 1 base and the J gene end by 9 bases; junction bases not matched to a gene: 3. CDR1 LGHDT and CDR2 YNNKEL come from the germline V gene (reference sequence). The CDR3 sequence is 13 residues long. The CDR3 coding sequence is TGTGCCAGCAGCCAAGGGACAGGGGGTTCGCAGTACTTC. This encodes CASSQGTGGSQYF.

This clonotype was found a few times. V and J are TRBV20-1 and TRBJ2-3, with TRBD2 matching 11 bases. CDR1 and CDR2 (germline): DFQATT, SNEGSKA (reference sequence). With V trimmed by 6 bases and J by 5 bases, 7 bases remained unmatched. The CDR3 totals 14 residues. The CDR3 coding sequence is TGCAGTGCCCAGGGGCTAGCGGGGGGAGATACGCAGTATTTT. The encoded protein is CSAQGLAGGDTQYF.

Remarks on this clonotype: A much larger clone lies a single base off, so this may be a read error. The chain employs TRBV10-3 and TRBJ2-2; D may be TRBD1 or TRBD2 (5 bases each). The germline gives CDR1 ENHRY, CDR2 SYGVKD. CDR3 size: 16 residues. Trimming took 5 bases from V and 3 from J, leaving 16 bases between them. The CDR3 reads CAISLLGPVYTGELFF. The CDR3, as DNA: TGTGCCATCAGTCTATTGGGACCCGTGTACACCGGGGAGCTGTTTTTT.

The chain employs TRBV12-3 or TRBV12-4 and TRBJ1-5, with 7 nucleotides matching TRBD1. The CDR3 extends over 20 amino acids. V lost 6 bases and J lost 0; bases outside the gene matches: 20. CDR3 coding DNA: TGTGCCAGCAGACTACAAAGAGTAGGGGGCGAAAAGTATAGCAATCAGCCCCAGCATTTT. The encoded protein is CASRLQRVGGEKYSNQPQHF.

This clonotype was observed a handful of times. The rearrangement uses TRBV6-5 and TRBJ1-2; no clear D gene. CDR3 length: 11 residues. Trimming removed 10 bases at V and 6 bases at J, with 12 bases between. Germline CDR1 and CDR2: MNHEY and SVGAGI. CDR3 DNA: TGTGCCACTCTGGAACCCGATGGCTACACCTTC. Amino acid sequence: CATLEPDGYTF.

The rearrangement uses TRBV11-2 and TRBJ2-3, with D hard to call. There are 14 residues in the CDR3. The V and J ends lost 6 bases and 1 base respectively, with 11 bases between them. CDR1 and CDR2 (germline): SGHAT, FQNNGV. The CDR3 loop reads CASSSFLRTDTQYF. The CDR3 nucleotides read TGTGCCAGCAGTTCGTTTCTCCGCACAGATACGCAGTATTTT.

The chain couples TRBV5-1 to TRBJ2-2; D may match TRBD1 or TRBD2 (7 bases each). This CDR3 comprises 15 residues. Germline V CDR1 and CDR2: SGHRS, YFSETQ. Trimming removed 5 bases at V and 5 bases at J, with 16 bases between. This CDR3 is CASRTGTAGTGELFF. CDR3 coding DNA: TGCGCCAGCAGAACCGGGACAGCGGGGACCGGGGAGCTGTTTTTT.

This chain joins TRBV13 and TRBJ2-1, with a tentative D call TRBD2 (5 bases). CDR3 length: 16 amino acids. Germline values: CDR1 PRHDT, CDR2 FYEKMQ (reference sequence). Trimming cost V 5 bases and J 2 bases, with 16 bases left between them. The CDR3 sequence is CASSPIGGHPYNEQFF. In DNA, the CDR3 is TGTGCCAGCAGCCCCATCGGCGGGCATCCCTACAATGAGCAGTTCTTC.